The 4 T cell receptor beta chains reported below all come from one sample, sequenced in a study of cytomegalovirus exposure and HLA in healthy donors. The PCR made use of 60 Vbeta and 13 Jbeta primers. This table comes from immunoSEQ multiplex PCR, and its TCRdb copy is limited to in-frame clones, with some not included. The table shows approximately 82,000 clones, with roughly a tenth occurring only once. The specimen was PBMCs. The receptors come from a man in his fifties or sixties in good health and CMV-seropositive.

This clone was observed a handful of times. This chain uses TRBV5-3 with TRBJ2-1, with D possibly TRBD2 on 6 matching bases. TRBV5-3 is assigned to the ORF class and has an uncertain function. The V end was cut by 3 bases, the J end by 5 bases, with 9 bases between. The length of the CDR3 is 13 residues. In nucleotides, the CDR3 is TGTGCCAGAAGCTGGGGACTCCACAATGAGCAGTTCTTC. This gives the protein CARSWGLHNEQFF.

This clone has more than one count but fewer than ten. The V call is TRBV10-1, the J call TRBJ2-3, with 7 bases lining up with TRBD1. The germline CDR1 and CDR2 sequences are WNHNN and SYGVQD (reference sequence). V was clipped by 5 bases and J by 0 bases; unmatched bases: 5. This CDR3 is 15 amino acids long. This chain's CDR3 is CASSLGGRSTDTQYF. The CDR3 DNA is TGCGCCAGCAGTTTAGGGGGCAGGAGCACAGATACGCAGTATTTT.

The chain is built from TRBV5-1 and TRBJ2-5; 9 bases match TRBD1. There are 15 residues in the CDR3. CDR1 and CDR2 (germline): SGHRS, YFSETQ. The V gene end was trimmed by 0 bases and the J gene end by 5 bases; junction bases not matched to a gene: 5. The CDR3 region is CASSLGTGVRETQYF. DNA for the CDR3: TGCGCCAGCAGCTTGGGGACAGGGGTAAGGGAGACCCAGTACTTC.

The DNA of the CDR3 is TGTGCCAGCAGTGACAGGTCGTTCGGCACCGGGGAGCTGTTTTTT. Residues: CASSDRSFGTGELFF. The chain has TRBV25-1 and TRBJ2-2; D uncertain. V dropped 3 bases and J dropped 4 bases, with 12 bases sitting between them. Germline lookup yields CDR1 MGHDK and CDR2 SYGVNS. The CDR3 extends over 15 amino acids.